Listed here are 17 T cell receptor beta chains from one sample, sequenced in a study of T-cell memory formation after mild COVID-19. TCRdb processed the 5' RACE reads anew with MiXCR; each CDR3 protein has one entry. The sample includes 170,000 or so distinct CDR3 sequences, over 20% of them seen just once. The sample consisted of PBMCs or a T cell subset sorted from them (not recorded which). These receptors were obtained from an adult woman who had mild COVID-19 (a few samples of this study predate the infection). Cell type and time point are not known.

This clonotype turned up a few times. J is TRBJ1-1 and V is TRBV7-9, with D perhaps matching TRBD1 (5 bases). Trimming shortened V by 4 bases and J by 7 bases, and 10 bases separated the two germline ends. From germline, CDR1 is SEHNR and CDR2 FQNEAQ (reference sequence). The CDR3 extends over 12 amino acids. The chain's CDR3 is CASSSEGFEAFF. The CDR3 DNA sequence: TGTGCCAGCAGCTCGGAGGGGTTTGAAGCTTTCTTT.

The sample holds a few counts of this clonotype. DNA for the CDR3: TGCAGTGCAAAAGAGGACAGTCCCCAAGAGACCCAGTACTTC. Amino acids: CSAKEDSPQETQYF. The chain combines TRBV20-1 with TRBJ2-5; possible D gene TRBD1, 6 bases. The CDR3 length is 14 residues. The V end lost 6 bases, the J end lost 1 base, and 15 bases lay between the germline ends. Germline V gene sequence: CDR1 DFQATT, CDR2 SNEGSKA (reference sequence).

This clonotype was counted between two and nine times. The chain has TRBV11-2 and TRBJ2-3; D unresolved. Germline CDR1 is SGHAT and CDR2 is FQNNGV. The CDR3 is 14 amino acids. V was cut by 2 bases and J by 4 bases, with 10 bases left in between. For the CDR3, the DNA is TGTGCCAGCAGCTTACACCGGACGGCAGATACGCAGTATTTT. Protein product: CASSLHRTADTQYF.

V gene TRBV7-6 combines with J gene TRBJ2-5; TRBD2 matches 10 bases. Germline trimming cut 3 bases from V and 1 base from J; bases unmatched to any gene: 5. Germline V gene data show CDR1 as SGHVS and CDR2 as FNYEAQ. The CDR3 runs to 16 residues. The CDR3 DNA reads TGTGCCAGCAGCTTTAGCGCTAGCGGGGGCCAAGAGACCCAGTACTTC. This encodes CASSFSASGGQETQYF. Based on the CDR3 plus reference TRBV7-6 and TRBJ2-5, the full variable domain is GAGVSQSPRYKVTKRGQDVALRCDPISGHVSLYWYRQALGQGPEFLTYFNYEAQQDKSGLPNDRFSAERPEGSISTLTIQRTEQRDSAMYRCASSFSASGGQETQYFGPGTRLLVL.

This chain joins TRBV20-1 and TRBJ1-2; D remains ambiguous. Germline CDR1 reads DFQATT; CDR2 reads SNEGSKA (reference sequence). CDR3 length: 13 residues. V lost 3 bases and J lost 4, with 12 bases in between. Here the CDR3 reads CSASSRTLYGYTF. The DNA for the CDR3 is TGCAGTGCTAGCAGCCGGACGCTCTATGGCTACACCTTC.

This clonotype was observed a handful of times. The J gene is TRBJ2-2, the V gene TRBV15; D unclear. Looked up from germline, CDR1 is LNHNV and CDR2 is YYDKDF (reference sequence). V shed 0 bases and J shed 7 bases, with 9 bases lying between them. This CDR3 has 14 amino acids. The DNA of the CDR3 is TGTGCCACCAGCAGAGATAGGGCTGTCGGGGAGCTGTTTTTT. It yields the protein CATSRDRAVGELFF.

This chain joins TRBV27 and TRBJ1-1; TRBD1 matches 7 bases. V lost 4 bases and J lost 5; bases outside the gene matches: 7. The V gene's germline CDR1 is MNHEY and CDR2 SMNVEV (reference sequence). This CDR3 region has 14 residues. The CDR3 nucleotides are TGTGCCAGCAGTTATACAGGGGAGGCGACTGAAGCTTTCTTT. It specifies CASSYTGEATEAFF.

This clonotype was recorded a few times. The V call is TRBV5-4, the J call TRBJ1-1; TRBD1 might be the D (5 bases). The CDR3 sequence is 13 residues long. The germline V gene encodes CDR1 SGHNT and CDR2 YYREEE (reference sequence). Trimming shortened V by 6 bases and J by 1 base, and 10 bases separated the two germline ends. This CDR3 reads CASISGQNTEAFF. The CDR3 nucleotides read TGTGCCAGCATCTCCGGACAGAACACTGAAGCTTTCTTT.

V usage is TRBV29-1 and J usage is TRBJ1-2; D unclear. The CDR3 consists of 12 residues. Trimming pared 3 bases from V and 4 bases from J, leaving 9 bases between. Germline V gene lookup returns CDR1 SQVTM and CDR2 ANQGSEA. CDR3 sequence reads: CSVEGEGYGYTF. CDR3 coding DNA: TGCAGCGTTGAGGGCGAGGGCTATGGCTACACCTTC.

The gene calls are TRBV29-1 and TRBJ2-7; 8 bases are shared with TRBD1. With 0 bases clipped from V and 4 bases from J, the junction kept 8 bases outside the gene matches. From germline, CDR1 is SQVTM and CDR2 ANQGSEA. The CDR3 runs to 15 residues. This CDR3 reads CSVEDPQGARYEQYF. Here the CDR3 DNA reads TGCAGCGTTGAAGATCCTCAGGGGGCAAGATACGAGCAGTACTTC.

This chain links TRBV27 with TRBJ2-3, with 7 bases matching TRBD1. The germline V gene has CDR1 MNHEY and CDR2 SMNVEV (reference sequence). The CDR3 length is 18 residues. V was clipped by 5 bases and J by 1 base; unmatched bases: 15. Here the CDR3 DNA reads TGTGCCAGCAGTGCTACGATACGGGGAACAGGGGGCACAGATACGCAGTATTTT. The encoded protein is CASSATIRGTGGTDTQYF.

The chain has TRBV4-2 and TRBJ2-5; TRBD1 aligns across 9 bases. V shed 4 bases, J shed 5 bases, and the junction held 8 bases outside the gene matches. Germline V lookup: CDR1 LGHNA, CDR2 YNFKEQ. This CDR3 is built from 15 residues. The CDR3 loop reads CASSPEQGAGETQYF. CDR3 in DNA: TGTGCCAGCAGCCCGGAACAGGGGGCTGGGGAGACCCAGTACTTC.

This clonotype has only a few counts. The chain links TRBV7-2 to TRBJ1-2, with D tentatively TRBD1 (5 bases). V lost 3 bases and J 3 bases, leaving 11 bases between the germline ends. The germline CDR1 and CDR2 sequences are SGHTA and FQGNSA. The CDR3 runs 14 residues. CDR3 DNA: TGTGCCAGCAGCTTCTGGGGGGATCACTATGGCTACACCTTC. Translating it yields CASSFWGDHYGYTF.

This clonotype appeared a few times. The gene calls are TRBV4-1 and TRBJ2-5; tentative D call: TRBD2 (7 bases). Between the trimmed V and J ends, which lost 1 base and 1 base, there was a span of 10 bases. CDR3 length: 15 residues. The germline gives CDR1 MGHRA, CDR2 YSYEKL. CDR3 coding DNA: TGCGCCAGCAGCCAAGCGGGGGGCCTCCAAGAGACCCAGTACTTC. Residues: CASSQAGGLQETQYF.

The chain is built from TRBV27 and TRBJ2-7, with 7 bases that match TRBD2. The germline gives CDR1 MNHEY, CDR2 SMNVEV (reference sequence). This CDR3 region has 12 residues. J was trimmed by 3 bases and V by 10 bases; bases with no gene match: 6. CDR3 amino acids: CATGPGGYEQYF. CDR3 nucleotide sequence: TGTGCCACAGGACCGGGGGGCTACGAGCAGTACTTC.

This chain joins TRBV5-4 and TRBJ2-1; D gene ambiguous. The CDR3 covers 11 residues. Per the germline V gene, CDR1 is SGHNT and CDR2 is YYREEE (reference sequence). V was shortened by 1 base and J by 8 bases, with 4 bases between the two germline ends. This chain's CDR3 is CASSLIYEQFF. CDR3 DNA: TGTGCCAGCAGCTTGATCTATGAGCAGTTCTTC. The full variable domain, with the rest looked up from reference TRBV5-4 and TRBJ2-1, is ETGVTQSPTHLIKTRGQQVTLRCSSQSGHNTVSWYQQALGQGPQFIFQYYREEENGRGNFPPRFSGLQFPNYSSELNVNALELDDSALYLCASSLIYEQFFGPGTRLTVL.

The sample holds a few counts of this clonotype. The chain links TRBV12-3 or TRBV12-4 to TRBJ1-2; 7 bases are a match to TRBD1. The CDR3 consists of 12 residues. J was trimmed by 4 bases and V by 7 bases; bases with no gene match: 3. CDR3 coding DNA: TGTGCCAGCACCCGGGACAGCTATGGCTACACCTTC. This translates into CASTRDSYGYTF.